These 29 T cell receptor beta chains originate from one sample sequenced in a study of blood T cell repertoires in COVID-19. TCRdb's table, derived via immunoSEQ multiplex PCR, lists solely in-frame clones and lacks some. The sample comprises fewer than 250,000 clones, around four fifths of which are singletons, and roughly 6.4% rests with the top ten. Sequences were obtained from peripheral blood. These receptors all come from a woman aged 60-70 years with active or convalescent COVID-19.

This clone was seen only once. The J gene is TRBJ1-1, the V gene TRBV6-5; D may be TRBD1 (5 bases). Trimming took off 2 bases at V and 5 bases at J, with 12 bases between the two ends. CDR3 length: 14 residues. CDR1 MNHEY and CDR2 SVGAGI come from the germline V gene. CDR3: CASSYAQGRTEAFF. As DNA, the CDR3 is TGTGCCAGCAGTTACGCGCAGGGTAGGACTGAAGCTTTCTTT.

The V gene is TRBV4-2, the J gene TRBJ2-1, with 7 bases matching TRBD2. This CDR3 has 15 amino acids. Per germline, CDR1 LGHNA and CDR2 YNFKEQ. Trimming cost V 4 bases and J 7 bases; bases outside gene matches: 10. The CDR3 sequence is CASSPLASGQNEQFF. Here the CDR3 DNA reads TGTGCCAGCAGCCCCTTGGCTAGCGGTCAGAATGAGCAGTTCTTC.

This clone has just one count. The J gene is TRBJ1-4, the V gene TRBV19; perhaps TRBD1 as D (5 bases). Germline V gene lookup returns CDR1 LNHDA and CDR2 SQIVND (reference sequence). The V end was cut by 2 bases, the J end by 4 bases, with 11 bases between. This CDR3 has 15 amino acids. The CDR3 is CASSITGAFNEKLFF. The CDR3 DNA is TGTGCCAGTAGTATAACTGGGGCTTTTAATGAAAAACTGTTTTTT.

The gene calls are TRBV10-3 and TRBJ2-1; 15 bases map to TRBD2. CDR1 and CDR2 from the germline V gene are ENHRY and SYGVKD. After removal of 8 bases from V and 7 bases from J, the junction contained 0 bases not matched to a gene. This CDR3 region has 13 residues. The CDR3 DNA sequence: TGTGCCATCGGACTAGCGGGGGGGAATGAGCAGTTCTTC. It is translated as CAIGLAGGNEQFF.

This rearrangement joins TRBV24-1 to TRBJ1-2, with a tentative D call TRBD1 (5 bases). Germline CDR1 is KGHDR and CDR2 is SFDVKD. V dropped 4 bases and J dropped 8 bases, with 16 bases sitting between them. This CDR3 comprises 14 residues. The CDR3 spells CATSEVDKVEGYTF. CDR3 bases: TGTGCCACCAGTGAAGTGGACAAGGTGGAGGGCTACACCTTC.

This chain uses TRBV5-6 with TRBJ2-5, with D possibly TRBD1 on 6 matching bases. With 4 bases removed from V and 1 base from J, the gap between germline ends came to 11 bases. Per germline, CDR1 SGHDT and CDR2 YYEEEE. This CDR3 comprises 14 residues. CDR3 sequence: CASSPRQVQETQYF. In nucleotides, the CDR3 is TGTGCCAGCAGCCCCCGACAGGTCCAAGAGACCCAGTACTTC.

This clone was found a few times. The CDR3 coding sequence is TGCGCCAGCAGCCAAAGAGCGGACACCGGGGAGCTGTTTTTT. It translates to CASSQRADTGELFF. J is TRBJ2-2 and V is TRBV4-1, with D perhaps matching TRBD2 (5 bases). Trimming cost V 2 bases and J 3 bases, with 7 bases left between them. Germline V gives CDR1 MGHRA, CDR2 YSYEKL. This CDR3 is 14 amino acids long.

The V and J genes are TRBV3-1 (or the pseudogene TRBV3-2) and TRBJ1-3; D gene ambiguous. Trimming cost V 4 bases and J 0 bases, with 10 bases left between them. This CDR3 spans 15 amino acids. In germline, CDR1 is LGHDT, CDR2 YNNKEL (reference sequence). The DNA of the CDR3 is TGTGCCAGCAGCCCCCTGGCCCACTCTGGAAACACCATATATTTT. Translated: CASSPLAHSGNTIYF.

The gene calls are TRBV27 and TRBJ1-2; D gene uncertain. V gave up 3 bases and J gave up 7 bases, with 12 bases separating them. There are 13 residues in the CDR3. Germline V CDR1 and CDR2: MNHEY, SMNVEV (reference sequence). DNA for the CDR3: TGTGCCAGCAGTTTTATCGCAGGAGGTGGCTACACCTTC. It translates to CASSFIAGGGYTF.

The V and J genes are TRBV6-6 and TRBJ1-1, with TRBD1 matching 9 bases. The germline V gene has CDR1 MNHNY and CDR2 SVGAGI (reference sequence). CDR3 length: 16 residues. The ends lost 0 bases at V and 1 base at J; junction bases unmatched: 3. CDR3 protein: CASSYSGQGRNTEAFF. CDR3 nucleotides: TGTGCCAGCAGTTACTCGGGACAGGGACGGAACACTGAAGCTTTCTTT.

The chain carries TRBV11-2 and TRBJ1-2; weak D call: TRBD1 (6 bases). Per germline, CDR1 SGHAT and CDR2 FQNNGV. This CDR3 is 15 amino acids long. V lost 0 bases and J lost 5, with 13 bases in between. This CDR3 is CASSLERSRGYGYTF. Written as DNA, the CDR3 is TGTGCCAGCAGCTTAGAGAGGTCCAGGGGATATGGCTACACCTTC.

The CDR3 region has the DNA TGTGCCAGCAGCTTGGCTAGCGGGGGAAGCACAGATACGCAGTATTTT. Translation: CASSLASGGSTDTQYF. The chain links TRBV7-3 to TRBJ2-3; 10 nucleotides match TRBD2. This CDR3 has 16 residues. Germline V gene data show CDR1 as SGHTA and CDR2 as FQGTGA. Trimming at V came to 3 bases and at J to 0 bases, leaving 3 bases not matched to a gene.

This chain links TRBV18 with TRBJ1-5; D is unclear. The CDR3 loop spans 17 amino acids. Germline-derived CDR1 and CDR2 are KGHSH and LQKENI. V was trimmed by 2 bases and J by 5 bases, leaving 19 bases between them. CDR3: CASSPTARRVSDQPQHF. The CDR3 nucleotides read TGTGCCAGCTCACCAACGGCACGACGGGTGTCGGATCAGCCCCAGCATTTT.

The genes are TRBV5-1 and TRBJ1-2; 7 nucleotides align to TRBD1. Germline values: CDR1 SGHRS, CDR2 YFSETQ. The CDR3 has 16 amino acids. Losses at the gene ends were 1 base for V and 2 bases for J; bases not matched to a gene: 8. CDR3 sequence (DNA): TGCGCCAGCAGCTTGCCGAGGACAGGATCGAACTATGGCTACACCTTC. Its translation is CASSLPRTGSNYGYTF.

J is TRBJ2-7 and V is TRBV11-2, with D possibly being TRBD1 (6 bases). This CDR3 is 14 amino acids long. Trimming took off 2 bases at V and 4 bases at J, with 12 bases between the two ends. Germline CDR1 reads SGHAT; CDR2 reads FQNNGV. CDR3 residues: CASSLTGSMYEQYF. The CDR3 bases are TGTGCCAGCAGCTTAACAGGGTCAATGTACGAGCAGTACTTC.

Here the CDR3 reads CASSVEQGREEQFF. The CDR3 DNA is TGTGCCAGCAGCGTAGAACAGGGTCGCGAGGAGCAGTTCTTC. The chain uses TRBV9 and TRBJ2-1; tentatively, D is TRBD1 (6 bases). The CDR3 sequence is 14 residues long. With 0 bases removed from V and 10 bases from J, the gap between germline ends came to 14 bases. CDR1 is SGDLS and CDR2 is YYNGEE in the germline V gene. Full variable domain (outside the CDR3, taken from reference TRBV9 and TRBJ2-1): DSGVTQTPKHLITATGQRVTLRCSPRSGDLSVYWYQQSLDQGLQFLIQYYNGEERAKGNILERFSAQQFPDLHSELNLSSLELGDSALYFCASSVEQGREEQFFGPGTRLTVL.

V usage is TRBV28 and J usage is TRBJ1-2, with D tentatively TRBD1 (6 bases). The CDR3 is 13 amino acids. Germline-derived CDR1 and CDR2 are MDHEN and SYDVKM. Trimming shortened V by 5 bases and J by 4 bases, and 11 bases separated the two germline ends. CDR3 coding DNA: TGTGCCAGCAGTCGACAGGTTCTCTATGGCTACACCTTC. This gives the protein CASSRQVLYGYTF.

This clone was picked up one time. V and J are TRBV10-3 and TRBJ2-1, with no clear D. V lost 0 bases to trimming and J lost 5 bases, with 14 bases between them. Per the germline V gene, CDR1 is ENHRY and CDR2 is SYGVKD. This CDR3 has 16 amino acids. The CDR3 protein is CAISESRRLFNNEQFF. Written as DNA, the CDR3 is TGTGCCATCAGTGAGTCGAGGCGACTTTTTAACAATGAGCAGTTCTTC.

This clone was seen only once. CDR3 DNA: TGTGCCAGCAGCGTAGCGGGGATGAATGAGCAGTTCTTC. Residues: CASSVAGMNEQFF. This chain connects TRBV9 to TRBJ2-1, with a tentative D call TRBD2 (5 bases). The CDR3 runs to 13 residues. In germline, CDR1 is SGDLS, CDR2 YYNGEE. Trimming cost V 0 bases and J 7 bases, with 8 bases left between them.

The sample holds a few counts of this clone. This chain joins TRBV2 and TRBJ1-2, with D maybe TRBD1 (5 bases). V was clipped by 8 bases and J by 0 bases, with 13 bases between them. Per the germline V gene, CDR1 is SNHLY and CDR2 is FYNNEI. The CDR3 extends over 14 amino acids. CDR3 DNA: TGTGCCAGCTTAAGGGAGGGGACTAACTATGGCTACACCTTC. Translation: CASLREGTNYGYTF.

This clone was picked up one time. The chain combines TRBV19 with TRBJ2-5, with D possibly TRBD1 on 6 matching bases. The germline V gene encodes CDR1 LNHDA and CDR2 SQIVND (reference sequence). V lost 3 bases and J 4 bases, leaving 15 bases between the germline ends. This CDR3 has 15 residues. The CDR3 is CASSMVKQGIETQYF. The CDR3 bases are TGTGCCAGTAGTATGGTAAAACAGGGTATAGAGACCCAGTACTTC. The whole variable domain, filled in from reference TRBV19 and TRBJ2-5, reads DGGITQSPKYLFRKEGQNVTLSCEQNLNHDAMYWYRQDPGQGLRLIYYSQIVNDFQKGDIAEGYSVSREKKESFPLTVTSAQKNPTAFYLCASSMVKQGIETQYFGPGTRLLVL.

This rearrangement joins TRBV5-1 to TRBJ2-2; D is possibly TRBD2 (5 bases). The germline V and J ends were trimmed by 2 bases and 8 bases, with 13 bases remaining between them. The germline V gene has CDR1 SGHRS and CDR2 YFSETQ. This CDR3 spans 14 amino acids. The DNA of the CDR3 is TGCGCCAGCAGCTTAAACCCGCGACTAGGGGAGCTGTTTTTT. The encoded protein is CASSLNPRLGELFF.

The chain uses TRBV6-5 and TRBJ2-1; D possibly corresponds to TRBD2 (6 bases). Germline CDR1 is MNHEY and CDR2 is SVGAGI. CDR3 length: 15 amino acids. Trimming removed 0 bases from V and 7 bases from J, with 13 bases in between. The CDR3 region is CASSYSGQAGNEQFF. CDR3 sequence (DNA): TGTGCCAGCAGTTACTCGGGCCAGGCGGGAAATGAGCAGTTCTTC.

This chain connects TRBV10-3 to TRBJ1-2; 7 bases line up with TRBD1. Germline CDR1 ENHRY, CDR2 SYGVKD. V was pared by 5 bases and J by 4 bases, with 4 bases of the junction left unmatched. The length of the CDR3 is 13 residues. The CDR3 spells CAISRDSSYGYTF. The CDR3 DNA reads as TGTGCCATCAGTCGGGACAGCAGCTATGGCTACACCTTC.

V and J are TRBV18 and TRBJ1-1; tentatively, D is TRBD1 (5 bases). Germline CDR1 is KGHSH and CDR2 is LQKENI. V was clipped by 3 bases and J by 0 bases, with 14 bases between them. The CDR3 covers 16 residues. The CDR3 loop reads CASSPYLAGLNTEAFF. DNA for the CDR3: TGTGCCAGCTCACCCTATCTCGCGGGGCTGAACACTGAAGCTTTCTTT.

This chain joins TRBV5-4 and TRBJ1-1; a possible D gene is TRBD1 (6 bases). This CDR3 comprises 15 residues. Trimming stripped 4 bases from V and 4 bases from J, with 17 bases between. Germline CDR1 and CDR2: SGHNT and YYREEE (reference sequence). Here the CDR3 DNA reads TGTGCCAGCAGCGGGAGAAATAGAGGGGGCACTGAAGCTTTCTTT. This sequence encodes CASSGRNRGGTEAFF.

CDR3 sequence: CASSLPWVVHGEEQTQYF. In DNA form, the CDR3 reads TGTGCCAGCAGCTTACCCTGGGTGGTACACGGGGAAGAACAGACCCAGTACTTC. This chain joins TRBV7-8 and TRBJ2-5, with D maybe TRBD2 (5 bases). There are 18 residues in the CDR3. The germline V gene has CDR1 SGHVS and CDR2 FQNEAQ. The V end was cut by 2 bases, the J end by 6 bases, with 25 bases between.

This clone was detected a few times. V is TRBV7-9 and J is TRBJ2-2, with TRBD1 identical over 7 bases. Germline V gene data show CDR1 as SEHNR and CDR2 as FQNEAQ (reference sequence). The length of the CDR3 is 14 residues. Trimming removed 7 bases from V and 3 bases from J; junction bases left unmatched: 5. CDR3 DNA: TGTGCCAGCATCGTCGGGACAGACACCGGGGAGCTGTTTTTT. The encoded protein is CASIVGTDTGELFF.

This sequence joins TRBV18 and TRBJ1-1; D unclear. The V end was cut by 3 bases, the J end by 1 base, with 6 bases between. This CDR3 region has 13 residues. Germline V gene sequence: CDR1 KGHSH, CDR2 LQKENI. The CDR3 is CASSPSENTEAFF. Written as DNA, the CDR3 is TGTGCCAGCTCACCGTCAGAGAACACTGAAGCTTTCTTT. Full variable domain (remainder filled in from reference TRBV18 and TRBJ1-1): NAGVMQNPRHLVRRRGQEARLRCSPMKGHSHVYWYRQLPEEGLKFMVYLQKENIIDESGMPKERFSAEFPKEGPSILRIQQVVRGDSAAYFCASSPSENTEAFFGQGTRLTVV.